The sequence of this TCR beta chain was determined in a study of blood T cell repertoires in COVID-19. Assay used: immunoSEQ multiplex PCR; TCRdb lists only in-frame clones, some missing. The sample has some 200,000 clones; about nine tenths are singletons. Clinical histories supplied by participants themselves formed the basis of cohort assignment. The sequencing input was PBMCs or T cells enriched from blood (not recorded which). This sequence was found in a woman between 18 and 30 years old who had recovered from COVID-19.

The CDR3 loop is CASSPWTGGRTGELFF. In nucleotides, the CDR3 is TGCGCCAGCAGCCCTTGGACAGGGGGCAGGACCGGGGAGCTGTTTTTT. The chain recombines TRBV4-1 with TRBJ2-2; 11 bases line up with TRBD1. Germline lookup yields CDR1 MGHRA and CDR2 YSYEKL. The CDR3 runs 16 residues. After removal of 4 bases from V and 5 bases from J, the junction contained 6 bases not matched to a gene.